These 20 T cell receptor beta chains came from one sample sequenced in a study of T cells in pancreatic ductal adenocarcinoma. Sequenced by immunoSEQ multiplex PCR; TCRdb stores in-frame clones only, minus some. This table holds 5,000 or so clones, about 88% found once. The selected patients with pancreatic ductal adenocarcinoma had surgery but no neoadjuvant therapy. Sequenced material: pancreatic tumor tissue. The receptors were sampled from a human donor with pancreatic ductal adenocarcinoma.

The chain is built from TRBV29-1 and TRBJ2-1; tentatively, D is TRBD2 (6 bases). This CDR3 comprises 11 residues. V was pared by 7 bases and J by 6 bases, with 10 bases between. CDR1 is SQVTM, CDR2 ANQGSEA, per germline. The CDR3, as DNA: TGCAGCGGGGGACTTATCAATGAGCAGTTCTTC. It is translated as CSGGLINEQFF.

This chain joins TRBV2 and TRBJ1-1, with D perhaps TRBD1 (5 bases). Germline V CDR1 and CDR2: SNHLY, FYNNEI. This CDR3 comprises 15 residues. Deletions cut 1 base from V and 1 base from J, with 10 bases between. CDR3 coding DNA: TGTGCCAGCAGTGAAGACAGGCAGAGGAACACTGAAGCTTTCTTT. It specifies CASSEDRQRNTEAFF. Variable domain in full (rest from reference TRBV2 and TRBJ1-1): EPEVTQTPSHQVTQMGQEVILRCVPISNHLYFYWYRQILGQKVEFLVSFYNNEISEKSEIFDDQFSVERPDGSNFTLKIRSTKLEDSAMYFCASSEDRQRNTEAFFGQGTRLTVV.

J is TRBJ2-5 and V is TRBV2; no firm D call. This CDR3 is built from 12 residues. Per germline, CDR1 SNHLY and CDR2 FYNNEI. Deletions cut 5 bases from V and 3 bases from J, with 7 bases between. CDR3 in DNA: TGTGCCAGCAGTCGGACGGAAGAGACCCAGTACTTC. Translated: CASSRTEETQYF. Looking up the rest from reference TRBV2 and TRBJ2-5 gives the full variable domain: EPEVTQTPSHQVTQMGQEVILRCVPISNHLYFYWYRQILGQKVEFLVSFYNNEISEKSEIFDDQFSVERPDGSNFTLKIRSTKLEDSAMYFCASSRTEETQYFGPGTRLLVL.

The genes are TRBV5-4 and TRBJ2-7; unclear D gene. Germline CDR1 reads SGHNT; CDR2 reads YYREEE (reference sequence). V gave up 4 bases and J gave up 6 bases, with 20 bases separating them. The CDR3 runs 15 residues. The CDR3 region is CASSRAGSPSREQYF. Here the CDR3 DNA reads TGTGCCAGCAGCCGCGCCGGTTCCCCCTCTCGCGAGCAGTACTTC.

This chain uses TRBV7-1 with TRBJ2-2; 12 bases agree with TRBD2. TRBV7-1 is an ORF, with its function uncertain. This CDR3 region has 17 residues. J lost 6 bases, V lost 4 bases, and 9 bases had no gene match. In DNA, the CDR3 is TGTGCCAGCAGCTTTATGGCCCTAGCGGGGGGGCCCGGGGAGCTGTTTTTT. Amino acid sequence: CASSFMALAGGPGELFF.

The chain employs TRBV5-1 and TRBJ2-5, with no clear D. The J call may be faulty, since TRBJ2-7 better matches the DNA end. Germline CDR1 reads SGHRS; CDR2 reads YFSETQ. The CDR3 spans 15 residues. This chain's CDR3 is CASSLEGLVGYEQYF. The CDR3 nucleotides read TGCGCCAGCAGCTTGGAGGGCCTGGTCGGGTACGAGCAGTACTTC.

The chain couples TRBV28 to TRBJ2-3, with 9 nucleotides matching TRBD1. In germline, CDR1 is MDHEN, CDR2 SYDVKM. Losses at the gene ends were 1 base for V and 14 bases for J; bases not matched to a gene: 13. The length of the CDR3 is 15 residues. This chain's CDR3 is CASSLSQPIGTGTYF. CDR3 sequence (DNA): TGTGCCAGCAGTTTATCTCAACCTATCGGGACAGGGACGTATTTT.

The J gene is TRBJ1-2, the V gene TRBV9, with D tentatively TRBD1 (6 bases). This CDR3 spans 15 amino acids. Germline CDR1 SGDLS, CDR2 YYNGEE. V was clipped by 0 bases and J by 4 bases, with 13 bases between them. Here the CDR3 reads CASSVEDRSVYGYTF. In nucleotides, the CDR3 is TGTGCCAGCAGCGTAGAGGACAGATCGGTCTATGGCTACACCTTC.

The chain combines TRBV6-1 with TRBJ1-1, with TRBD1 identical over 7 bases. The V segment lost 7 bases and the J segment 4 bases; nucleotides outside the gene matches: 12. This CDR3 has 15 residues. Germline CDR1 and CDR2: MNHNS and SASEGT. The CDR3 protein is CASIQPTGPGTEAFF. CDR3 nucleotide sequence: TGTGCCAGCATTCAACCGACAGGGCCGGGCACTGAAGCTTTCTTT.

J is TRBJ2-5 and V is TRBV18; D ambiguous. Germline lookup yields CDR1 KGHSH and CDR2 LQKENI. The V end lost 4 bases, the J end lost 2 bases, and 5 bases lay between the germline ends. There are 12 residues in the CDR3. The CDR3 sequence is CASSQAQETQYF. Written as DNA, the CDR3 is TGTGCCAGCTCACAGGCACAAGAGACCCAGTACTTC.

The V gene is TRBV4-1, the J gene TRBJ2-5, with D perhaps matching TRBD1 or TRBD2 (6 bases each). Trimming left V 0 bases short and J 4 bases short, with 15 bases between. The V gene's germline CDR1 is MGHRA and CDR2 YSYEKL. This CDR3 is 16 amino acids long. The CDR3: CASSQEFEGGRETQYF. CDR3 in DNA: TGCGCCAGCAGCCAAGAGTTCGAGGGGGGCAGAGAGACCCAGTACTTC.

V and J are TRBV18 and TRBJ1-1; D is perhaps TRBD1 (5 bases). V lost 3 bases to trimming and J lost 1 base, with 9 bases between them. This CDR3 region has 14 residues. Per germline, CDR1 KGHSH and CDR2 LQKENI. The CDR3 DNA is TGTGCCAGCTCACCGGGACTCTCGAACACTGAAGCTTTCTTT. This codes for CASSPGLSNTEAFF.

This clone was counted a few times. The rearrangement joins TRBV6-5 to TRBJ1-5; D gene ambiguous. The V end lost 4 bases, the J end lost 6 bases, and 10 bases lay between the germline ends. The CDR3 runs 13 residues. CDR1 and CDR2 (germline): MNHEY, SVGAGI. The CDR3 DNA follows: TGTGCCAGCAGTTCCGGTACCGGTCAGCCCCAGCATTTT. It yields the protein CASSSGTGQPQHF.

The V and J genes are TRBV28 and TRBJ2-7, with D unclear. Trimming cost V 3 bases and J 0 bases, with 6 bases left between them. Germline V CDR1 and CDR2: MDHEN, SYDVKM. This CDR3 has 13 amino acids. The DNA of the CDR3 is TGTGCCAGCAGTTTGGGGAACTCCTACGAGCAGTACTTC. This codes for CASSLGNSYEQYF. Complete variable domain (other parts from reference TRBV28 and TRBJ2-7): DVKVTQSSRYLVKRTGEKVFLECVQDMDHENMFWYRQDPGLGLRLIYFSYDVKMKEKGDIPEGYSVSREKKERFSLILESASTNQTSMYLCASSLGNSYEQYFGPGTRLTVT.

This sequence joins TRBV28 and TRBJ2-3, with D maybe TRBD2 (7 bases). The germline V gene encodes CDR1 MDHEN and CDR2 SYDVKM. The CDR3 has 17 residues. V was clipped by 4 bases and J by 3 bases, with 20 bases between them. The CDR3 loop is CASSSYGGGRATDTQYF. The CDR3 DNA is TGTGCCAGCAGTTCCTATGGGGGGGGGCGCGCAACAGATACGCAGTATTTT.

The rearrangement uses TRBV5-6 and TRBJ2-7; D unclear. The CDR3 has 12 amino acids. V dropped 3 bases and J dropped 7 bases, with 11 bases sitting between them. CDR1 SGHDT and CDR2 YYEEEE come from the germline V gene. CDR3 DNA sequence: TGTGCCAGCAGCTCCCGGCTCGGGGAGCAGTACTTC. It encodes CASSSRLGEQYF.

This chain connects TRBV9 to TRBJ2-1; 7 bases match TRBD2. V was pared by 4 bases and J by 7 bases, with 5 bases of the junction left unmatched. The CDR3 loop spans 13 amino acids. Germline loops: CDR1 SGDLS, CDR2 YYNGEE. The CDR3 here is CASSLGAGNEQFF. CDR3 DNA: TGTGCCAGCAGCCTTGGAGCGGGGAATGAGCAGTTCTTC.

V and J are TRBV5-3 and TRBJ2-2, with TRBD2 matching 11 bases. TRBV5-3 is treated as an ORF (open reading frame) with a function not yet certain. V shed 3 bases and J 3 bases; nucleotides not matched to a gene: 7. This CDR3 spans 17 amino acids. The CDR3 reads CARSSLLSGRDTGELFF. For the CDR3, the DNA is TGTGCCAGAAGCTCGCTTCTTAGCGGGAGGGACACCGGGGAGCTGTTTTTT.

The CDR3 DNA sequence: TGTGCCAGCAGTAGACCGGGACAGGGGTCGGTTGAGCAGTTCTTC. This codes for CASSRPGQGSVEQFF. This rearrangement joins TRBV6-5 to TRBJ2-1; 10 bases line up with TRBD1. Germline CDR1 MNHEY, CDR2 SVGAGI. The V segment lost 5 bases and the J segment 9 bases; nucleotides outside the gene matches: 10. The length of the CDR3 is 15 residues.

The chain uses TRBV6-1 and TRBJ1-2; D gene unclear. Germline assignment: CDR1 MNHNS and CDR2 SASEGT. The CDR3 is 15 residues long. Trimming cost V 1 base and J 0 bases, with 9 bases left between them. In DNA, the CDR3 is TGTGCCAGCAGTGAAGGTAGAGCAGCTAACTATGGCTACACCTTC. Residues: CASSEGRAANYGYTF.